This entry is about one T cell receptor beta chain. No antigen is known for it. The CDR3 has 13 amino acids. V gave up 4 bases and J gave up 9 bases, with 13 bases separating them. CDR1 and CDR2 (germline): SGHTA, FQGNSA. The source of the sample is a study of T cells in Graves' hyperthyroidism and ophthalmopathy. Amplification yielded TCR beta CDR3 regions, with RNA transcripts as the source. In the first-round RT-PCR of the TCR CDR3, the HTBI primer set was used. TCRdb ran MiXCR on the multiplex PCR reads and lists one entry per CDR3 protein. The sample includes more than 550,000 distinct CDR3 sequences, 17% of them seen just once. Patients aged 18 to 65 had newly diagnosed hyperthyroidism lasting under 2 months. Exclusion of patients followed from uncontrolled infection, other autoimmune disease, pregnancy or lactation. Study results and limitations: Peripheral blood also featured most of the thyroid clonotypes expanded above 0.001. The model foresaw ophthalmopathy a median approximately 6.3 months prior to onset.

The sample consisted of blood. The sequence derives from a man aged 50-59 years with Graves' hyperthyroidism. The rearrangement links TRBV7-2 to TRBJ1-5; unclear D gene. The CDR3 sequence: CASSSDGSTPQHF. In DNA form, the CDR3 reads TGTGCCAGCAGCTCAGACGGGAGCACGCCCCAGCATTTT.